These 30 T cell receptor beta chains share one sample of origin, sequenced in a study of T cell repertoires in cytomegalovirus infection. TCRdb reanalysed the reads using MiXCR and keeps one entry per CDR3 protein. The sample has hundreds of thousands of distinct CDR3 sequences, roughly a third seen once; the top ten hold roughly 18%. Which antigens these TCRs recognize remains unknown. This specimen was cultured PBMCs, taken from culture after CMV antigen stimulation. Every receptor here comes from a human donor in good health (CMV status not recorded). Some clones in this sample may be carry-over from other donors' samples.

This clonotype came up a few times. V and J are TRBV4-3 and TRBJ2-7, with D possibly TRBD1 on 5 matching bases. The CDR3 is 15 residues long. V lost 1 base to trimming and J lost 7 bases, with 17 bases between them. Germline lookup yields CDR1 LGHNA and CDR2 YSLEER. The CDR3 DNA sequence: TGCGCCAGCAGCCAAGGGCAGAAGGGGATAGGGGAGCAGTACTTC. Translated: CASSQGQKGIGEQYF.

This chain joins TRBV5-1 and TRBJ2-5; 7 bases line up with TRBD1. Per germline, CDR1 SGHRS and CDR2 YFSETQ. The CDR3 runs to 13 residues. V gave up 3 bases and J gave up 3 bases; unmatched junction bases: 2. The DNA of the CDR3 is TGCGCCAGCAGCTGGGACAGCAAAGAGACCCAGTACTTC. This translates into CASSWDSKETQYF.

V and J are TRBV10-3 and TRBJ2-1, with D perhaps TRBD2 (6 bases). The germline V gene has CDR1 ENHRY and CDR2 SYGVKD. V shed 0 bases and J shed 8 bases, with 17 bases lying between them. The CDR3 is 16 amino acids. The chain's CDR3 is CAISESRAGDPDEQFF. The CDR3 DNA follows: TGTGCCATCAGTGAGTCCCGAGCGGGCGACCCGGATGAGCAGTTCTTC.

This clonotype was seen once. The rearrangement joins TRBV20-1 to TRBJ1-4; D gene unclear. CDR3 size: 11 residues. The V gene's germline CDR1 is DFQATT and CDR2 SNEGSKA (reference sequence). Trimming removed 2 bases at V and 8 bases at J, with 6 bases between. CDR3 region: CSARQQEKLFF. The CDR3 DNA is TGCAGTGCTAGACAACAGGAAAAACTGTTTTTT.

This clonotype was counted between two and nine times. The gene calls are TRBV7-9 and TRBJ2-2; D might be TRBD1 (6 bases). The germline V and J ends were trimmed by 5 bases and 7 bases, with 14 bases remaining between them. Germline V gives CDR1 SEHNR, CDR2 FQNEAQ (reference sequence). CDR3 length: 14 residues. The CDR3 loop is CASSTWTDNGELFF. CDR3 bases: TGTGCCAGCAGCACGTGGACAGACAACGGGGAGCTGTTTTTT.

This clonotype has only a few counts. The chain is built from TRBV20-1 and TRBJ1-2; the D gene is possibly TRBD1 (5 bases). The V end lost 4 bases, the J end lost 2 bases, and 14 bases lay between the germline ends. Germline V gene lookup returns CDR1 DFQATT and CDR2 SNEGSKA (reference sequence). The CDR3 is 14 amino acids. CDR3 coding DNA: TGCAGTGCTACCCGGGGAGGGACCAACTATGGCTACACCTTC. This gives the protein CSATRGGTNYGYTF.

This clonotype was seen at least ten times. The chain couples TRBV7-2 to TRBJ2-1, with 9 nucleotides matching TRBD2. Unmatched junction bases numbered 14, after V lost 4 bases and J lost 4 bases. This CDR3 region has 18 residues. Germline CDR1 is SGHTA and CDR2 is FQGNSA. This CDR3 is CASSSPLAGKGKYNEQFF. As DNA, the CDR3 is TGTGCCAGCAGCTCCCCACTAGCGGGCAAAGGAAAATACAATGAGCAGTTCTTC.

CDR3 sequence reads: CASVILPTGGLGYEQYF. In nucleotides, the CDR3 is TGTGCCAGCGTAATACTACCGACAGGGGGCTTAGGGTACGAGCAGTACTTC. The chain has TRBV6-8 and TRBJ2-7, with 10 nucleotides matching TRBD1. CDR1 and CDR2 (germline): MNHGY, SAAAGT. The CDR3 has 17 amino acids. Trimming took 8 bases from V and 4 from J; bases not matched to a gene: 17.

Ten or more counts support this clonotype. V usage is TRBV7-2 and J usage is TRBJ1-2; D unclear. The CDR3 is 14 residues long. CDR1 is SGHTA, CDR2 FQGNSA, per germline. With 1 base removed from V and 4 bases from J, the gap between germline ends came to 10 bases. The CDR3 DNA follows: TGTGCCAGCAGCTTAGAAGGCAGGACCTATGGCTACACCTTC. It codes for CASSLEGRTYGYTF.

V and J are TRBV19 and TRBJ1-3; maybe TRBD1 (6 bases). The V gene lost 8 bases and the J gene lost 5 bases, with 16 bases spanning the gap. The CDR3 spans 14 residues. Germline V gene sequence: CDR1 LNHDA, CDR2 SQIVND (reference sequence). This CDR3 reads CASSQSRGRNTIYF. The CDR3 region has the DNA TGTGCCAGTTCTCAAAGCAGGGGACGAAACACCATATATTTT. The whole variable domain, filled in from reference TRBV19 and TRBJ1-3, reads DGGITQSPKYLFRKEGQNVTLSCEQNLNHDAMYWYRQDPGQGLRLIYYSQIVNDFQKGDIAEGYSVSREKKESFPLTVTSAQKNPTAFYLCASSQSRGRNTIYFGEGSWLTVV.

The chain combines TRBV7-2 with TRBJ1-2; tentatively, D is TRBD1 (6 bases). The CDR3 runs to 15 residues. Trimming took off 2 bases at V and 5 bases at J, with 15 bases between the two ends. Germline V gene sequence: CDR1 SGHTA, CDR2 FQGNSA. Here the CDR3 reads CASSLFRTAYYGYTF. The CDR3 DNA reads as TGTGCCAGCAGCTTATTCCGGACAGCCTATTATGGCTACACCTTC.

This clonotype has only a few counts. The rearrangement joins TRBV6-1 to TRBJ2-3; 8 bases match TRBD2. Losses at the gene ends were 7 bases for V and 1 base for J; bases not matched to a gene: 4. Per the germline V gene, CDR1 is MNHNS and CDR2 is SASEGT. The CDR3 runs 14 residues. The CDR3 loop is CASTSLAGTDTQYF. The CDR3 DNA reads TGTGCCAGCACTTCACTAGCGGGCACAGATACGCAGTATTTT.

This clonotype has just a few counts. This chain uses TRBV7-8 with TRBJ2-2; D not certain. The CDR3 has 15 residues. Trimming left V 6 bases short and J 0 bases short, with 11 bases between. CDR1 and CDR2 (germline): SGHVS, FQNEAQ. In nucleotides, the CDR3 is TGTGCCAGCAGTCTTGTCTTCGCGAACACCGGGGAGCTGTTTTTT. It specifies CASSLVFANTGELFF.

The chain combines TRBV7-6 with TRBJ2-7; the match to TRBD2 covers 7 bases. In germline, CDR1 is SGHVS, CDR2 FNYEAQ. V was clipped by 5 bases and J by 6 bases; unmatched bases: 13. The CDR3 contains 15 residues. This chain's CDR3 is CASSPVGLGRAEQYF. As DNA, the CDR3 is TGTGCCAGCAGCCCCGTCGGACTAGGCCGCGCCGAGCAGTACTTC.

The table lists this clonotype with many counts. The V gene is TRBV12-3 or TRBV12-4, the J gene TRBJ1-5; D not certain. V was shortened by 2 bases and J by 3 bases, with 11 bases between the two germline ends. CDR3 length: 15 residues. CDR3 DNA sequence: TGTGCCAGCAGTTTAAGTACAGCATTCAATCAGCCCCAGCATTTT. Protein sequence: CASSLSTAFNQPQHF.

This sequence joins TRBV2 and TRBJ2-3; D is perhaps TRBD2 (5 bases). Looked up from germline, CDR1 is SNHLY and CDR2 is FYNNEI. The CDR3 covers 13 residues. The V end was cut by 4 bases, the J end by 5 bases, with 10 bases between. The CDR3 DNA sequence: TGTGCCAGCAGTGTTGGGAGACTAGATACGCAGTATTTT. Residues: CASSVGRLDTQYF. The variable domain in full, completed from reference TRBV2 and TRBJ2-3, reads EPEVTQTPSHQVTQMGQEVILRCVPISNHLYFYWYRQILGQKVEFLVSFYNNEISEKSEIFDDQFSVERPDGSNFTLKIRSTKLEDSAMYFCASSVGRLDTQYFGPGTRLTVL.

The chain uses TRBV7-9 and TRBJ2-3; 7 bases line up with TRBD1. From germline, CDR1 is SEHNR and CDR2 FQNEAQ (reference sequence). This CDR3 spans 15 amino acids. The trim removed 4 bases at V and 2 bases at J, leaving 6 bases unmatched. The CDR3 is CASSSPRGHTDTQYF. The DNA of the CDR3 is TGTGCCAGCAGCTCCCCAAGGGGGCACACAGATACGCAGTATTTT.

This clonotype was observed a few times. The chain carries TRBV7-2 and TRBJ2-7; 7 bases agree with TRBD2. The CDR3 consists of 14 residues. Germline assignment: CDR1 SGHTA and CDR2 FQGNSA. The J segment lost 4 bases and the V segment lost 3 bases, leaving 6 bases of the junction unmatched. The CDR3 nucleotides are TGTGCCAGCAGCTTTCTGGGCGGGGGTTACGAGCAGTACTTC. Translation gives CASSFLGGGYEQYF.

V and J are TRBV19 and TRBJ1-2, with D possibly matching TRBD1 (5 bases). The germline V gene has CDR1 LNHDA and CDR2 SQIVND (reference sequence). The CDR3 spans 12 residues. V was shortened by 3 bases and J by 8 bases, with 10 bases between the two germline ends. For the CDR3, the DNA is TGTGCCAGTAGTATGAGGGACTGGGGCTACACCTTC. It translates to CASSMRDWGYTF.

V usage is TRBV19 and J usage is TRBJ2-2; TRBD1 matches 8 bases. The CDR3 length is 16 residues. The V segment lost 4 bases and the J segment 0 bases; nucleotides outside the gene matches: 4. Germline loops: CDR1 LNHDA, CDR2 SQIVND (reference sequence). CDR3 sequence reads: CASSTTGGPNTGELFF. As DNA, the CDR3 is TGTGCCAGTAGTACCACAGGGGGGCCGAACACCGGGGAGCTGTTTTTT. The whole variable domain, remainder taken from reference TRBV19 and TRBJ2-2, is DGGITQSPKYLFRKEGQNVTLSCEQNLNHDAMYWYRQDPGQGLRLIYYSQIVNDFQKGDIAEGYSVSREKKESFPLTVTSAQKNPTAFYLCASSTTGGPNTGELFFGEGSRLTVL.

The V and J genes are TRBV7-8 and TRBJ2-4; 10 bases line up with TRBD2. CDR1 is SGHVS and CDR2 is FQNEAQ in the germline V gene. V lost 1 base, J lost 3 bases, and 3 bases stayed unmatched. The CDR3 consists of 16 residues. Here the CDR3 reads CASSLVLAGLKNIQYF. The DNA for the CDR3 is TGTGCCAGCAGCTTAGTACTAGCGGGACTCAAAAACATTCAGTACTTC.

The V gene is TRBV28, the J gene TRBJ2-2; D gene uncertain. Trimming left V 5 bases short and J 0 bases short, with 13 bases between. Germline loops: CDR1 MDHEN, CDR2 SYDVKM. The CDR3 extends over 16 amino acids. The CDR3 DNA reads TGTGCCAGCAGTCCCTTTCTACTAACGAACACCGGGGAGCTGTTTTTT. Its translation: CASSPFLLTNTGELFF.

The rearrangement links TRBV7-9 to TRBJ2-7; 8 nucleotides match TRBD1. This CDR3 contains 15 residues. The germline V gene encodes CDR1 SEHNR and CDR2 FQNEAQ (reference sequence). The trim removed 5 bases at V and 6 bases at J, leaving 12 bases unmatched. The CDR3 DNA follows: TGTGCCAGCAGCCCGCAGGGGGCCTCGGTGGCCGAGCAGTACTTC. It encodes CASSPQGASVAEQYF.

This clonotype has a single count. This chain uses TRBV25-1 with TRBJ1-3; 7 bases line up with TRBD1. The CDR3 has 15 residues. Unmatched junction bases numbered 9, after V lost 3 bases and J lost 7 bases. CDR1 and CDR2 from the germline V gene are MGHDK and SYGVNS. CDR3 sequence reads: CASSDDRAFSNTIYF. Written as DNA, the CDR3 is TGTGCCAGCAGTGACGACAGGGCATTCTCGAACACCATATATTTT. Looking up the rest from reference TRBV25-1 and TRBJ1-3 gives the full variable domain: EADIYQTPRYLVIGTGKKITLECSQTMGHDKMYWYQQDPGMELHLIHYSYGVNSTEKGDLSSESTVSRIRTEHFPLTLESARPSHTSQYLCASSDDRAFSNTIYFGEGSWLTVV.

V and J are TRBV27 and TRBJ2-1; D is possibly TRBD1 or TRBD2 (6 bases each). CDR1 MNHEY and CDR2 SMNVEV come from the germline V gene (reference sequence). The V end lost 4 bases, the J end lost 15 bases, and 22 bases lay between the germline ends. This CDR3 contains 14 residues. In DNA, the CDR3 is TGTGCCAGCAGTTCCCTCGGGGGCGCAGAGGCTCCGTTCTTC. This encodes CASSSLGGAEAPFF.

In this sample, this clonotype turned up many times. The genes are TRBV7-8 and TRBJ1-5; no clear D gene. Trimming shortened V by 2 bases and J by 4 bases, and 6 bases separated the two germline ends. The CDR3 length is 13 residues. Germline V gene lookup returns CDR1 SGHVS and CDR2 FQNEAQ. Here the CDR3 reads CASSLRVNQPQHF. The CDR3 DNA sequence: TGTGCCAGCAGCTTAAGGGTAAATCAGCCCCAGCATTTT. The full variable domain, in which reference TRBV7-8 and TRBJ1-5 provide the parts outside the CDR3, is GAGVSQSPRYKVAKRGQDVALRCDPISGHVSLFWYQQALGQGPEFLTYFQNEAQLDKSGLPSDRFFAERPEGSVSTLKIQRTQQEDSAVYLCASSLRVNQPQHFGDGTRLSIL.

The chain couples TRBV7-9 to TRBJ2-2; D gene uncertain. From germline, CDR1 is SEHNR and CDR2 FQNEAQ (reference sequence). The CDR3 covers 14 residues. The V end was cut by 5 bases, the J end by 4 bases, with 11 bases between. In nucleotides, the CDR3 is TGTGCCAGCAGCCCGCTAGAGGCCACCGGGGAGCTGTTTTTT. It codes for CASSPLEATGELFF.

This clonotype has a handful of counts. J is TRBJ2-6 and V is TRBV7-9; D call uncertain. The CDR3 covers 19 residues. Germline-derived CDR1 and CDR2 are SEHNR and FQNEAQ (reference sequence). V was trimmed by 2 bases and J by 0 bases, leaving 17 bases between them. The CDR3 nucleotides read TGTGCCAGCAGCTTATCGGCCAAGAGTTATTTCTCTGGGGCCAACGTCCTGACTTTC. Amino acid sequence: CASSLSAKSYFSGANVLTF.

This clonotype was observed a handful of times. Here the CDR3 reads CASRTTSGDNEQFF. CDR3 sequence (DNA): TGTGCCAGCAGAACAACTAGCGGGGACAATGAGCAGTTCTTC. The chain recombines TRBV12-3 or TRBV12-4 with TRBJ2-1; 10 nucleotides align to TRBD2. The CDR3 covers 14 residues. The V segment lost 6 bases and the J segment 5 bases; nucleotides outside the gene matches: 4.

This chain uses TRBV5-6 with TRBJ2-1; 7 nucleotides align to TRBD1. Germline-derived CDR1 and CDR2 are SGHDT and YYEEEE. Losses at the gene ends were 4 bases for V and 0 bases for J; bases not matched to a gene: 4. The CDR3 runs 15 residues. The CDR3 sequence: CASSAGTDSYNEQFF. CDR3 nucleotide sequence: TGTGCCAGCAGCGCCGGGACAGACTCCTACAATGAGCAGTTCTTC.